This T cell receptor beta chain was sequenced in a study of cytomegalovirus exposure and HLA in healthy donors. The PCR made use of 60 Vbeta and 13 Jbeta primers. TCRdb's table, derived via immunoSEQ multiplex PCR, lists solely in-frame clones and lacks some. The sample has roughly 200,000 clones, approximately 85% seen once. This CDR3 is built from 15 residues. Germline CDR1 and CDR2: SGHTA and FQGNSA. V trimming: 5 bases; J trimming: 4 bases; junction bases outside the gene matches: 9. This receptor was taken from a woman between 45 and 65 years old in good health and CMV-seronegative. The sequencing input was PBMCs. The chain recombines TRBV7-2 with TRBJ2-3, with 7 positions matching TRBD2. The CDR3 nucleotides read TGTGCCAGCAGCCTTAGGACCGGGAGGTCAGATACGCAGTATTTT. It yields the protein CASSLRTGRSDTQYF.